These 28 T cell receptor beta chains came from one sample sequenced in a study of identical twins. Via MiXCR, TCRdb re-called the 5' RACE reads, giving one row per CDR3 protein. Seen here are 150,000 or so distinct CDR3 sequences, approximately 3.5% observed once, and the top ten hold 8.1%. Material: memory T cells sorted from blood. The receptors come from a man aged 18-30 years in good health.

The V gene is TRBV11-2, the J gene TRBJ2-5, with D tentatively TRBD2 (6 bases). Germline V gene sequence: CDR1 SGHAT, CDR2 FQNNGV. Trimming removed 5 bases at V and 3 bases at J, with 16 bases between. This CDR3 is built from 15 residues. CDR3 loop: CASSANLGTEETQYF. CDR3 in DNA: TGTGCCAGCAGCGCAAACCTAGGGACTGAAGAGACCCAGTACTTC.

Ten or more counts support this clonotype. The chain joins TRBV5-5 to TRBJ2-2; D is unresolved. The length of the CDR3 is 15 residues. Per germline, CDR1 SGHKS and CDR2 YYEKEE (reference sequence). The ends were cut back, 4 bases at V and 4 bases at J, with 14 bases in the middle. The CDR3 protein is CASSPLRSGTGELFF. The CDR3 DNA reads TGTGCCAGCAGCCCCCTCCGGTCTGGCACCGGGGAGCTGTTTTTT.

In this sample, this clonotype turned up many times. The chain uses TRBV27 and TRBJ2-3, with TRBD2 matching 8 bases. Germline loops: CDR1 MNHEY, CDR2 SMNVEV (reference sequence). After removal of 3 bases from V and 7 bases from J, the junction contained 15 bases not matched to a gene. The CDR3 consists of 17 residues. CDR3 sequence reads: CASSLDGRARAVYTQYF. In DNA form, the CDR3 reads TGTGCCAGCAGTTTGGACGGGAGGGCCCGTGCCGTATATACGCAGTATTTT.

This clonotype was seen repeatedly, ten times or more. The rearrangement uses TRBV12-3 or TRBV12-4 and TRBJ2-2; TRBD1 agrees at 7 bases. V was pared by 7 bases and J by 5 bases, with 10 bases of the junction left unmatched. This CDR3 comprises 15 residues. CDR3 nucleotide sequence: TGTGCCAGCACACGTACGACAGGGCCTACCGGGGAGCTGTTTTTT. It translates to CASTRTTGPTGELFF.

This clonotype came up many times. The chain has TRBV24-1 and TRBJ1-1; no clear D gene. V was pared by 5 bases and J by 4 bases, with 7 bases between. Germline V gives CDR1 KGHDR, CDR2 SFDVKD. The CDR3 sequence is 12 residues long. CDR3 residues: CATSGTATEAFF. The DNA for the CDR3 is TGTGCCACCAGTGGAACAGCCACTGAAGCTTTCTTT.

This clonotype was detected only a few times. The V and J genes are TRBV9 and TRBJ2-6; D perhaps matches TRBD2 (6 bases). The germline CDR1 and CDR2 sequences are SGDLS and YYNGEE. CDR3 length equals 16 residues. Trimming stripped 3 bases from V and 7 bases from J, with 17 bases between. The CDR3 loop reads CASSAEGRLGANVLTF. For the CDR3, the DNA is TGTGCCAGCAGCGCGGAGGGCAGGCTGGGAGCCAACGTCCTGACTTTC.

This clonotype was counted many times. One junction end disagrees with the germline gene, perhaps due to a read error. The V and J genes are TRBV12-3 or TRBV12-4 and TRBJ2-4, with D maybe TRBD2 (5 bases). The CDR3 sequence is 12 residues long. As DNA, the CDR3 is TGTGCCAGCAGTTTATCCGGGTCCCGGCGGGACTTC. As protein: CASSLSGSRRDF.

Many counts were recorded for this clonotype. Compared with germline, one end of the junction differs, possibly owing to a read error. The chain is built from TRBV2 and TRBJ1-5, with D maybe TRBD1 (5 bases). The CDR3 loop spans 15 amino acids. Germline V CDR1 and CDR2: SNHLY, FYNNEI. The CDR3 protein is CASREGSGRGQPQHF. As DNA, the CDR3 is TGTGCCAGCAGGGAAGGGTCTGGTCGGGGGCAGCCCCAGCATTTT.

This rearrangement joins TRBV7-2 to TRBJ2-5, with 9 bases fitting TRBD1. CDR3 length: 15 amino acids. Trimming took 3 bases from V and 2 from J; bases not matched to a gene: 4. The V gene's germline CDR1 is SGHTA and CDR2 FQGNSA. Here the CDR3 DNA reads TGTGCCAGCAGCTTCGGGGACAGGGATCAAGAGACCCAGTACTTC. Translating it yields CASSFGDRDQETQYF. Drawing the rest from reference TRBV7-2 and TRBJ2-5, the complete variable domain is GAGVSQSPSNKVTEKGKDVELRCDPISGHTALYWYRQSLGQGLEFLIYFQGNSAPDKSGLPSDRFSAERTGGSVSTLTIQRTQQEDSAVYLCASSFGDRDQETQYFGPGTRLLVL.

Worth noting for this clonotype: This sequence may be a read error, since a much larger clone differs from it by one base. The chain combines TRBV6-2 or TRBV6-3 with TRBJ2-5, with 8 bases matching TRBD1. Per germline, CDR1 MNHEY and CDR2 SVGEGT. The CDR3 length is 15 residues. Germline trimming cut 0 bases from V and 0 bases from J; bases unmatched to any gene: 0. The DNA of the CDR3 is TGTGCCAGCAGTTACTCGGACAGGGACCAAGAGACCCAGTACTTC. It encodes CASSYSDRDQETQYF.

The CDR3 sequence: CATSRDGTGGTGYTF. Here the CDR3 DNA reads TGTGCCACCAGCAGAGATGGGACAGGGGGCACTGGCTACACCTTC. The chain links TRBV15 to TRBJ1-2; 12 nucleotides match TRBD1. V lost 0 bases to trimming and J lost 7 bases; unmatched junction nucleotides: 3. The CDR3 has 15 residues. CDR1 and CDR2 (germline): LNHNV, YYDKDF (reference sequence).

In its sample, this clonotype was seen many times. The chain links TRBV6-2 or TRBV6-3 to TRBJ2-4; D perhaps matches TRBD1 (6 bases). The CDR3 totals 19 residues. V lost 2 bases, J lost 0 bases, and 20 bases lay in between. Germline lookup yields CDR1 MNHEY and CDR2 SVGEGT. This CDR3 is CASSYPPDSPQIAKNIQYF. CDR3 DNA: TGTGCCAGCAGTTACCCACCGGACAGTCCCCAGATAGCCAAAAACATTCAGTACTTC.

This clonotype has a count of ten or more. At one end, the junction sequence differs from germline, possibly due to a read error. The chain couples TRBV9 to TRBJ1-1; 7 positions match TRBD1. The germline gives CDR1 SGDLS, CDR2 YYNGEE. This CDR3 spans 11 amino acids. The DNA for the CDR3 is TGTGCCAGCGGGACAGATGCCCGCCGGGAGTTT. Its protein is CASGTDARREF. Full variable domain (outside the CDR3, taken from reference TRBV9 and TRBJ1-1): DSGVTQTPKHLITATGQRVTLRCSPRSGDLSVYWYQQSLDQGLQFLIQYYNGEERAKGNILERFSAQQFPDLHSELNLSSLELGDSALYFCASGTDARREFGQGTRLTVV.

There are many counts of this clonotype. The chain employs TRBV6-1 and TRBJ2-5; TRBD2 is a possible D gene (6 bases). This CDR3 region has 15 residues. Germline values: CDR1 MNHNS, CDR2 SASEGT. Trimming removed 2 bases from V and 5 bases from J, with 15 bases in between. In DNA, the CDR3 is TGTGCCAGCAGTGAACATGGAGGGCAAGGGGAGACCCAGTACTTC. Translation gives CASSEHGGQGETQYF.

This clonotype was seen many times. The CDR3 loop reads CSARANTEAFF. CDR3 in DNA: TGCAGTGCCCGTGCTAACACTGAAGCTTTCTTT. The genes are TRBV20-1 and TRBJ1-1; D is unresolved. This CDR3 is built from 11 residues. Germline lookup yields CDR1 DFQATT and CDR2 SNEGSKA (reference sequence). V was trimmed by 6 bases and J by 2 bases, leaving 7 bases between them.

This clonotype was observed at least ten times. The genes are TRBV10-3 and TRBJ2-6; D uncertain. The V end was cut by 4 bases, the J end by 1 base, with 2 bases between. Germline V gives CDR1 ENHRY, CDR2 SYGVKD. The CDR3 runs to 13 residues. CDR3 amino acids: CAISVSGANVLTF. The CDR3 DNA sequence: TGTGCCATCAGTGTGTCTGGGGCCAACGTCCTGACTTTC.

There are many counts of this clonotype. This rearrangement joins TRBV7-2 to TRBJ2-1; perhaps TRBD1 as D (5 bases). The CDR3 contains 12 residues. Trimming cost V 5 bases and J 15 bases, with 17 bases left between them. Germline-derived CDR1 and CDR2 are SGHTA and FQGNSA. The CDR3 here is CASSPGHGVMFF. CDR3 DNA: TGTGCCAGCAGCCCCGGACATGGTGTGATGTTCTTC.

This clonotype occurred many times. The chain is built from TRBV29-1 and TRBJ2-4; possible D gene TRBD1, 5 bases. The V end was cut by 2 bases, the J end by 6 bases, with 17 bases between. Germline values: CDR1 SQVTM, CDR2 ANQGSEA. CDR3 length: 15 residues. The CDR3 spells CSVELTGNIRNIQYF. In nucleotides, the CDR3 is TGCAGCGTTGAACTTACAGGAAACATCCGAAACATTCAGTACTTC.

This clonotype was counted at least ten times. The CDR3 sequence: CASSTGPADTQYF. DNA for the CDR3: TGCGCCAGCAGCACAGGTCCCGCAGATACGCAGTATTTT. This rearrangement joins TRBV10-2 to TRBJ2-3; D may be TRBD1 (5 bases). The germline CDR1 and CDR2 sequences are WSHSY and SAAADI. CDR3 size: 13 residues. Trimming removed 6 bases from V and 4 bases from J, with 11 bases in between.

This clonotype showed up many times. The J gene is TRBJ2-7, the V gene TRBV5-1; no firm D call. Deletions cut 0 bases from V and 2 bases from J, with 9 bases between. Germline CDR1 is SGHRS and CDR2 is YFSETQ. There are 14 residues in the CDR3. Written as DNA, the CDR3 is TGCGCCAGCAGCTTGGAAGGGATAGCCTACGAGCAGTACTTC. Translation gives CASSLEGIAYEQYF.

This clonotype was found many times. V is TRBV6-1 and J is TRBJ2-1, with D possibly being TRBD1 (5 bases). The V end lost 7 bases, the J end lost 5 bases, and 15 bases lay between the germline ends. There are 14 residues in the CDR3. Germline V CDR1 and CDR2: MNHNS, SASEGT. Here the CDR3 reads CASNRPGLNNEQFF. The CDR3 DNA reads as TGTGCCAGCAATCGGCCAGGGTTAAACAATGAGCAGTTCTTC.

This clonotype was seen ten or more times. The CDR3 DNA reads TGTGCCAGCAGCTTGGTGGTCTCGCTACTCGGTGAGCAGTTCTTC. The encoded protein is CASSLVVSLLGEQFF. The chain couples TRBV5-5 to TRBJ2-1; D is uncertain. CDR3 length equals 15 residues. Germline values: CDR1 SGHKS, CDR2 YYEKEE (reference sequence). V dropped 0 bases and J dropped 9 bases, with 16 bases sitting between them.

This clonotype was detected many times. The chain recombines TRBV5-1 with TRBJ2-1; 12 bases are a match to TRBD2. This CDR3 comprises 16 residues. CDR1 and CDR2 (germline): SGHRS, YFSETQ. The ends lost 4 bases at V and 8 bases at J; junction bases unmatched: 10. This CDR3 is CASSPGGTSGRHEQFF. CDR3 DNA: TGCGCCAGCAGCCCGGGCGGGACTAGCGGGCGTCATGAGCAGTTCTTC.

This clonotype was detected many times. J is TRBJ1-1 and V is TRBV3-1; possible D gene TRBD1, 6 bases. The CDR3 is 12 residues long. V was shortened by 3 bases and J by 6 bases, with 8 bases between the two germline ends. Germline CDR1 and CDR2: LGHDT and YNNKEL (reference sequence). The CDR3 coding sequence is TGTGCCAGCAGCCAGGGGACACCTGAAGCTTTCTTT. This encodes CASSQGTPEAFF.

This clonotype was counted at least ten times. The V and J genes are TRBV9 and TRBJ2-7, with D unclear. The CDR3 has 13 amino acids. The ends were cut back, 2 bases at V and 7 bases at J, with 13 bases in the middle. Per germline, CDR1 SGDLS and CDR2 YYNGEE. The CDR3 loop is CASSVSSAREQYF. As DNA, the CDR3 is TGTGCCAGCAGCGTTTCCTCCGCGAGGGAGCAGTACTTC.

This clonotype was seen a handful of times. The chain couples TRBV2 to TRBJ1-3; D may be TRBD1 (6 bases). Trimming took off 6 bases at V and 9 bases at J, with 15 bases between the two ends. Germline-derived CDR1 and CDR2 are SNHLY and FYNNEI. The CDR3 is made up of 13 amino acids. The DNA of the CDR3 is TGTGCCAGCAGACAAGAGGGGGTCGGCACCATATATTTT. It encodes CASRQEGVGTIYF.

This clonotype was picked up many times. The chain couples TRBV4-1 to TRBJ2-1, with 8 bases aligning to TRBD2. The length of the CDR3 is 17 residues. CDR1 is MGHRA and CDR2 is YSYEKL in the germline V gene. The junction had 8 bases not matched to a gene; V was cut back by 1 base and J by 3 bases. CDR3 bases: TGCGCCAGCAGCCAAGGGGTGGTGAGCGGGAGCTACAATGAGCAGTTCTTC. Its protein product is CASSQGVVSGSYNEQFF.

The table lists this clonotype with many counts. The chain is built from TRBV4-1 and TRBJ1-2; the D gene is possibly TRBD1 (5 bases). Deletions cut 5 bases from V and 1 base from J, with 11 bases between. The CDR3 consists of 14 residues. CDR1 MGHRA and CDR2 YSYEKL come from the germline V gene. CDR3 sequence reads: CASSRRDLNYGYTF. Here the CDR3 DNA reads TGCGCCAGCAGCAGAAGGGACCTTAACTATGGCTACACCTTC.